What follows describes a single TCR beta chain. Its cognate antigen has yet to be identified. No qualities accompany the bases; no much larger clone lies one base away. Taken from the germline V gene, the CDR1 and CDR2 loops are LGHNT and FRNRAP. Inclusive of the bounding cysteine and phenylalanine, the CDR3 is 17 residues long. Just the 51-base CDR3 DNA is kept, in frame starting at base 1. V ends up 5 bases short and J 0 bases short, with an unmatched junction base count of 8. The sample originates from a study of siplizumab effects on memory and regulatory T cells (dated by TCRdb to the late 2010s). Regarding the study in general: The study looked at the effect of siplizumab, an anti-CD2 antibody, on alloreactive T-cell subsets in allogeneic mixed lymphocyte reactions made from human PBMCs. Findings and caveats that apply to the study as a whole: For roughly 75-97% of proliferating CD4+ or CD8+ clones, no naive or memory phenotype could be assigned. Greater diversity appeared to be present in unstimulated naive T cells than in memory T cells, and a substantial contribution to the alloresponse seemed to be made by naive cells. No functional confirmation was obtained for the suppressive function of proliferating Tregs from siplizumab cultures. Because sequences below about 10^-5 frequency were poorly captured, only a minor fraction of alloreactive clones could be mapped to unstimulated subsets. Among mappable alloreactive CD4+ clones, the Treg-derived fraction averaged 68.8% with siplizumab versus roughly 29% in control reactions. Siplizumab significantly reduced the cumulative frequency of alloreactive sequences traceable to unstimulated CD4+ memory T cells.

TCRbeta CDR3 sequencing was performed on sorted unstimulated T cells and on proliferating T cells recovered from mixed lymphocyte reactions. Fresh whole blood from some eleven HLA-typed healthy donors was used to isolate PBMCs. To prepare the library, the immunoSEQ multiplex PCR assay was applied. Roughly 10^5 TCR templates per sample were assayed on the deep sequencing platform. Genomic DNA extracted from sorted T cells was used for TCRbeta CDR3 sequencing. The original pipeline was this. Clonal analysis of TCRbeta CDR3 data was done in the R programming language. Comparing unstimulated samples against CFSE-low samples taken after the reaction was how alloreactive CD4+ and CD8+ clones were defined. By matching sequences to the repertoires of sorted unstimulated Treg and non-Treg cells, each alloreactive CD4+ clone was assigned a regulatory or non-regulatory origin. This immuneACCESS table, as held by TCRdb, lists in-frame sequences with V and J called but not all clones. Of the missing ones, under half trace to an unresolved V gene in checked studies; the others have no known cause. The V and J calls and clone size come from that table; D and trimming were worked out from the DNA. For this sample the table gives some 100,000 clones, of which around 90% were detected only once. 0.15% of the sample is taken by the ten largest.

The receptor comes from a human donor in good health. This receptor chain uses TRBV12-5 and TRBJ2-2, and TRBD2 matches 8 of the central bases. The sequenced sample was CD4+ T cells sorted from blood. The DNA sequence reads TGTGCTAGTGGTCCCCTTACTAGCGGATCGAACACCGGGGAGCTGTTTTTT. The resulting protein is CASGPLTSGSNTGELFF.